These 25 T cell receptor beta chains came from one sample sequenced in a study of T cell changes during pregnancy in multiple sclerosis. Clones were sequenced by immunoSEQ multiplex PCR, and TCRdb holds only the in-frame ones, with some missing. The sample records about 89,000 clones, around 92% being singletons. The material sequenced was peripheral blood, taken after pregnancy. Receptors were obtained from a female donor in good health, enrolled as a control in a pregnancy study.

The DNA for the CDR3 is TGTGCCAGCGGGACAGGGGAAAACAATCAGCCCCAGCATTTT. Amino acids: CASGTGENNQPQHF. The chain is built from TRBV7-9 and TRBJ1-5; 10 nucleotides agree with TRBD1. The V gene's germline CDR1 is SEHNR and CDR2 FQNEAQ (reference sequence). V dropped 8 bases and J dropped 3; count of bases not matched to a gene: 4. CDR3 size: 14 residues. The variable domain in full, completed from reference TRBV7-9 and TRBJ1-5, reads DTGVSQNPRHKITKRGQNVTFRCDPISEHNRLYWYRQTLGQGPEFLTYFQNEAQLEKSRLLSDRFSAERPKGSFSTLEIQRTEQGDSAMYLCASGTGENNQPQHFGDGTRLSIL.

This sequence joins TRBV7-8 and TRBJ2-2, with a weak D call TRBD2 (6 bases). The CDR3 consists of 16 residues. Looked up from germline, CDR1 is SGHVS and CDR2 is FQNEAQ. The germline V and J ends were trimmed by 5 bases and 2 bases, with 15 bases remaining between them. CDR3 sequence (DNA): TGTGCCAGCAGCAGCATGGGACTGTCCAACACCGGGGAGCTGTTTTTT. The encoded protein is CASSSMGLSNTGELFF. The variable domain in full, completed from reference TRBV7-8 and TRBJ2-2, reads GAGVSQSPRYKVAKRGQDVALRCDPISGHVSLFWYQQALGQGPEFLTYFQNEAQLDKSGLPSDRFFAERPEGSVSTLKIQRTQQEDSAVYLCASSSMGLSNTGELFFGEGSRLTVL.

CDR3 sequence: CASSLGAEAFF. The DNA of the CDR3 is TGTGCCAGCTCGTTAGGGGCTGAAGCTTTCTTT. This chain connects TRBV2 to TRBJ1-1; TRBD1 might be the D (5 bases). The CDR3 totals 11 residues. Per germline, CDR1 SNHLY and CDR2 FYNNEI. The V and J ends lost 8 bases and 6 bases respectively, with 10 bases between them.

This clone occurred once. This chain uses TRBV29-1 with TRBJ1-1; D is possibly TRBD1 (6 bases). This CDR3 spans 14 amino acids. Germline assignment: CDR1 SQVTM and CDR2 ANQGSEA. CDR3 sequence (DNA): TGCAACGTCGCTAGACCAGGGGTAAACACTGAAGCTTTCTTT. It encodes CNVARPGVNTEAFF.

This chain connects TRBV5-4 to TRBJ2-1; 9 bases are shared with TRBD1. The CDR3 spans 15 residues. V gave up 0 bases and J gave up 8 bases; unmatched junction bases: 6. The germline V gene has CDR1 SGHNT and CDR2 YYREEE (reference sequence). CDR3 in amino acids: CASSLAGTGIHEQFF. The CDR3 DNA reads TGTGCCAGCAGCTTGGCCGGGACAGGGATCCATGAGCAGTTCTTC.

The chain combines TRBV6-5 with TRBJ1-4; 8 bases fit TRBD1. V trimming: 2 bases; J trimming: 7 bases; junction bases outside the gene matches: 6. The CDR3 runs to 15 residues. In germline, CDR1 is MNHEY, CDR2 SVGAGI. DNA for the CDR3: TGTGCCAGCAGTTACAGCAGGGGGCGGCGTGAAAAACTGTTTTTT. Translating gives CASSYSRGRREKLFF.

The rearrangement uses TRBV27 and TRBJ2-1; 10 nucleotides match TRBD2. The junction had 4 bases not matched to a gene; V was cut back by 10 bases and J by 7 bases. This CDR3 contains 12 residues. Germline CDR1 reads MNHEY; CDR2 reads SMNVEV (reference sequence). CDR3 in amino acids: CATLAGENEQFF. CDR3 nucleotides: TGTGCCACCCTAGCGGGGGAAAATGAGCAGTTCTTC.

This chain connects TRBV2 to TRBJ2-7, with 7 bases lining up with TRBD2. The germline CDR1 and CDR2 sequences are SNHLY and FYNNEI. This CDR3 contains 15 residues. After removal of 2 bases from V and 1 base from J, the junction contained 5 bases not matched to a gene. The CDR3 loop is CASSELAGRSYEQYF. The CDR3 DNA reads TGTGCCAGCAGTGAATTAGCGGGCAGGTCCTACGAGCAGTACTTC.

This clone has more than one count but fewer than ten. V is TRBV7-3 and J is TRBJ1-1; 9 nucleotides agree with TRBD1. The germline V gene encodes CDR1 SGHTA and CDR2 FQGTGA. This CDR3 has 14 residues. Trimming cost V 4 bases and J 6 bases; bases outside gene matches: 6. CDR3 sequence: CASSSGQGGPEAFF. Here the CDR3 DNA reads TGTGCCAGCAGCTCGGGACAGGGAGGACCTGAAGCTTTCTTT.

The V call is TRBV19, the J call TRBJ2-1; 14 nucleotides align to TRBD2. Germline lookup yields CDR1 LNHDA and CDR2 SQIVND (reference sequence). The CDR3 has 15 residues. The J segment lost 7 bases and the V segment lost 2 bases, leaving 1 base of the junction unmatched. The CDR3 bases are TGTGCCAGTAGTATAAGGACTAGCGGGAGGAATGAGCAGTTCTTC. This encodes CASSIRTSGRNEQFF.

The CDR3 DNA is TGTGCCAGCAGCTTCACGTCGACTAGCGGTGATGAGCAGTTCTTC. This translates into CASSFTSTSGDEQFF. The V gene is TRBV11-2, the J gene TRBJ2-1; 9 bases are a match to TRBD2. With 3 bases clipped from V and 8 bases from J, the junction kept 8 bases outside the gene matches. CDR1 and CDR2 from the germline V gene are SGHAT and FQNNGV. The CDR3 has 15 amino acids.

The chain combines TRBV27 with TRBJ1-4, with TRBD1 identical over 8 bases. The junction had 15 bases not matched to a gene; V was cut back by 5 bases and J by 10 bases. Per germline, CDR1 MNHEY and CDR2 SMNVEV (reference sequence). The CDR3 extends over 16 amino acids. The CDR3 protein is CASSLLPTGEAGKLFF. The CDR3 bases are TGTGCCAGCAGTCTATTACCGACAGGGGAGGCGGGAAAACTGTTTTTT.

The J gene is TRBJ1-1, the V gene TRBV10-3; D remains ambiguous. CDR3 length: 12 residues. Trimming took off 10 bases at V and 1 base at J, with 10 bases between the two ends. The germline gives CDR1 ENHRY, CDR2 SYGVKD. The CDR3 sequence: CATRPGNTEAFF. In DNA, the CDR3 is TGTGCCACCCGTCCGGGGAACACTGAAGCTTTCTTT.

The CDR3 DNA reads TGTGCCAGCGGGGGACTAGCGCAATCCTACGAGCAGTACTTC. It yields the protein CASGGLAQSYEQYF. The gene calls are TRBV6-5 and TRBJ2-7; 10 nucleotides agree with TRBD2. Germline V lookup: CDR1 MNHEY, CDR2 SVGAGI. This CDR3 comprises 14 residues. V lost 8 bases to trimming and J lost 1 base; unmatched junction nucleotides: 5.

V is TRBV27 and J is TRBJ2-3; D gene uncertain. The V gene lost 3 bases and the J gene lost 5 bases, with 15 bases spanning the gap. CDR1 and CDR2 from the germline V gene are MNHEY and SMNVEV (reference sequence). This CDR3 has 15 amino acids. CDR3 amino acids: CASSFLRPMVDTQYF. The DNA for the CDR3 is TGTGCCAGCAGTTTTTTGCGGCCAATGGTAGATACGCAGTATTTT.

Concerning this clone itself: The germline gene is not matched at one end of the junction; a read error may be the cause. The J gene is TRBJ2-5, the V gene TRBV7-7; D is ambiguous. Germline V CDR1 and CDR2: SSHAT, FNYEAQ (reference sequence). The CDR3 is made up of 15 amino acids. The CDR3 reads CASSISTSHQETQYF. The CDR3 bases are TGTGCTAGCAGCATTAGCACGTCCCACCAAGAGACCCAGTACTTC.

The gene calls are TRBV5-6 and TRBJ2-2; TRBD1 matches 7 bases. Germline V lookup: CDR1 SGHDT, CDR2 YYEEEE. The junction had 6 bases not matched to a gene; V was cut back by 2 bases and J by 8 bases. The CDR3 totals 14 residues. The CDR3 coding sequence is TGTGCCAGCAGCTTTGGACAGGACAAAGGGGAGCTGTTTTTT. Translating it yields CASSFGQDKGELFF.

This chain links TRBV14 with TRBJ2-7; 10 nucleotides align to TRBD1. CDR1 is SGHDN, CDR2 FVKESK, per germline. Losses at the gene ends were 6 bases for V and 4 bases for J; bases not matched to a gene: 3. The CDR3 has 13 amino acids. For the CDR3, the DNA is TGTGCCAGCAGGGGGACAGGGGATTACGAGCAGTACTTC. This codes for CASRGTGDYEQYF. The whole variable domain, remainder taken from reference TRBV14 and TRBJ2-7, is EAGVTQFPSHSVIEKGQTVTLRCDPISGHDNLYWYRRVMGKEIKFLLHFVKESKQDESGMPNNRFLAERTGGTYSTLKVQPAELEDSGVYFCASRGTGDYEQYFGPGTRLTVT.

The chain is built from TRBV11-3 and TRBJ2-7, with D tentatively TRBD2 (7 bases). The CDR3 loop spans 16 amino acids. Germline V lookup: CDR1 SGHNT, CDR2 YENEEA. Trimming shortened V by 5 bases and J by 4 bases, and 21 bases separated the two germline ends. The CDR3 DNA follows: TGTGCCAGCAGCATACCGGGACACCGGGAGGAGTACGAGCAGTACTTC. Its translation is CASSIPGHREEYEQYF.

The rearrangement joins TRBV6-1 to TRBJ2-5; the D gene is possibly TRBD1 (6 bases). CDR3 length equals 13 residues. The V and J ends lost 6 bases and 3 bases respectively, with 11 bases between them. Per the germline V gene, CDR1 is MNHNS and CDR2 is SASEGT. The CDR3 here is CASSRGWEETQYF. For the CDR3, the DNA is TGTGCCAGCAGCAGGGGTTGGGAAGAGACCCAGTACTTC.

The chain joins TRBV30 to TRBJ2-1; tentatively, D is TRBD2 (6 bases). The CDR3 loop spans 13 amino acids. The V end was cut by 0 bases, the J end by 13 bases, with 16 bases between. Germline CDR1 and CDR2: GTSNPN and SVGIG (reference sequence). CDR3 coding DNA: TGTGCCTGGAGTGTAGGGGCGCGGGGAGCCCAGTTCTTC. It codes for CAWSVGARGAQFF. Based on the CDR3 plus reference TRBV30 and TRBJ2-1, the full variable domain is SQTIHQWPATLVQPVGSPLSLECTVEGTSNPNLYWYRQAAGRGLQLLFYSVGIGQISSEVPQNLSASRPQDRQFILSSKKLLLSDSGFYLCAWSVGARGAQFFGPGTRLTVL.

CDR3 sequence: CASSRGDREVEQYF. CDR3 DNA sequence: TGTGCCAGCTCCAGGGGGGACAGGGAGGTCGAGCAGTACTTC. The V and J genes are TRBV6-6 and TRBJ2-7, with TRBD1 matching 9 bases. This CDR3 has 14 amino acids. The trim removed 8 bases at V and 6 bases at J, leaving 11 bases unmatched. CDR1 is MNHNY, CDR2 SVGAGI, per germline (reference sequence).

The chain recombines TRBV27 with TRBJ2-7; D is undetermined. This CDR3 is built from 14 residues. Deletions cut 4 bases from V and 4 bases from J, with 14 bases between. The germline CDR1 and CDR2 sequences are MNHEY and SMNVEV (reference sequence). The CDR3 DNA reads as TGTGCCAGCAGTTCCACTACCACTGGGTACGAGCAGTACTTC. Translated, it gives CASSSTTTGYEQYF.

The chain joins TRBV19 to TRBJ2-2; 13 nucleotides agree with TRBD2. Losses at the gene ends were 9 bases for V and 5 bases for J; bases not matched to a gene: 3. The CDR3 totals 14 residues. Germline CDR1 is LNHDA and CDR2 is SQIVND (reference sequence). In DNA form, the CDR3 reads TGTGCCAGCAGACTAGCGGGAGGTACCGGGGAGCTGTTTTTT. Translating gives CASRLAGGTGELFF.

The V and J genes are TRBV19 and TRBJ1-2; 8 bases align to TRBD1. The CDR3 contains 15 residues. The ends lost 6 bases at V and 0 bases at J; junction bases unmatched: 6. Germline CDR1 LNHDA, CDR2 SQIVND (reference sequence). The CDR3 DNA follows: TGTGCCAGTAGGCAGGGGGCGATTTCTAACTATGGCTACACCTTC. Residues: CASRQGAISNYGYTF.